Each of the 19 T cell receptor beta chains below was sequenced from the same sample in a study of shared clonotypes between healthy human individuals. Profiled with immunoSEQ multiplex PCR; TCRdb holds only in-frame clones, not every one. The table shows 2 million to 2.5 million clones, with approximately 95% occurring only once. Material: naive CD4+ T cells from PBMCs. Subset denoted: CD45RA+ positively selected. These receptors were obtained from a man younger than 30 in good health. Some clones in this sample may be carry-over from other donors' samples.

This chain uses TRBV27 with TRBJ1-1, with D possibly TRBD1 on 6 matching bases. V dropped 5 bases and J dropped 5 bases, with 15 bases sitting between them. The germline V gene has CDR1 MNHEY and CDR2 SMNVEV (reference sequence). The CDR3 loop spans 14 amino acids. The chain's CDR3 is CASSATGRRTEAFF. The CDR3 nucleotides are TGTGCCAGCAGTGCGACAGGTCGACGGACTGAAGCTTTCTTT.

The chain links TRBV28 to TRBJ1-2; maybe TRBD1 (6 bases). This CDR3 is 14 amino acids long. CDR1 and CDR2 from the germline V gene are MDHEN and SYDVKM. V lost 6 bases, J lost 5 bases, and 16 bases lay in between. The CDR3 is CASSHMAGAYGYTF. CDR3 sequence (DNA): TGTGCCAGCAGCCACATGGCAGGGGCTTATGGCTACACCTTC.

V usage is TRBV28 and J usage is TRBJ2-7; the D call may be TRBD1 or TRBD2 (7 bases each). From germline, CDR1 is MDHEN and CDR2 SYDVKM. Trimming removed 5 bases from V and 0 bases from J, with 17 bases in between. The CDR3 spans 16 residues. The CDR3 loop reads CASSEGGGVSSYEQYF. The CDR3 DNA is TGTGCCAGCAGTGAGGGAGGGGGCGTAAGCTCCTACGAGCAGTACTTC.

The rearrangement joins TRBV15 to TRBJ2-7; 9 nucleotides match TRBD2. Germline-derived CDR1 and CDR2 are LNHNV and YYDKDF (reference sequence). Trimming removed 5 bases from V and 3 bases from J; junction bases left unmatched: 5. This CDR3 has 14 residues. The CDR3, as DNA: TGTGCCACCAGCCTCGGCGGGAGGGACTACGAGCAGTACTTC. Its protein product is CATSLGGRDYEQYF.

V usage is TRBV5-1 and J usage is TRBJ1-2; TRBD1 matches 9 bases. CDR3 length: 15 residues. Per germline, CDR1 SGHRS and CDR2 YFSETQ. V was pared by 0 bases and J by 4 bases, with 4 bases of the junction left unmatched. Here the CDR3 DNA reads TGCGCCAGCAGCTTGGCAATGGACAGGGGCTATGGCTACACCTTC. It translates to CASSLAMDRGYGYTF.

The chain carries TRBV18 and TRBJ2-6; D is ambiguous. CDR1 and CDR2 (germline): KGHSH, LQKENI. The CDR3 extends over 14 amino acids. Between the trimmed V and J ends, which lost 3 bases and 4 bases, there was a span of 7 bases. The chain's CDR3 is CASSPVAGANVLTF. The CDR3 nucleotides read TGTGCCAGCTCACCTGTAGCCGGGGCCAACGTCCTGACTTTC.

CDR3 sequence reads: CASSLWALADSTDTQYF. CDR3 bases: TGCGCCAGCAGCTTGTGGGCCCTAGCGGATAGCACAGATACGCAGTATTTT. The gene calls are TRBV5-1 and TRBJ2-3, with 7 positions matching TRBD2. Germline CDR1 is SGHRS and CDR2 is YFSETQ. This CDR3 region has 17 residues. Germline trimming cut 1 base from V and 0 bases from J; bases unmatched to any gene: 8.

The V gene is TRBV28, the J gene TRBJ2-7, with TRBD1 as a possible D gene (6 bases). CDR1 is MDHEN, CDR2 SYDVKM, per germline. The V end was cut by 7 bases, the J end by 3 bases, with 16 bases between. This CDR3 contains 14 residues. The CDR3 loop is CASKKPWDNYEQYF. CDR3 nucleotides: TGTGCCAGCAAAAAACCCTGGGACAACTACGAGCAGTACTTC.

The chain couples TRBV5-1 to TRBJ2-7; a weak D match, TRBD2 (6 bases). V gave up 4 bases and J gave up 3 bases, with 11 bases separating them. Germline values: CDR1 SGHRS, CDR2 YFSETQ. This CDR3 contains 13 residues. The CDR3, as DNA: TGCGCCAGCAGCGGGGGACTGCGCTACGAGCAGTACTTC. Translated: CASSGGLRYEQYF.

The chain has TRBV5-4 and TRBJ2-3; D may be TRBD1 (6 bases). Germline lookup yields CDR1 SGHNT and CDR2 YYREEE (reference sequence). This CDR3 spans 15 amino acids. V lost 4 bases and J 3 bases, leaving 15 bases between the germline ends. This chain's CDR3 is CASSPRTAQTDTQYF. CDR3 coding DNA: TGTGCCAGCAGCCCAAGGACAGCCCAAACAGATACGCAGTATTTT.

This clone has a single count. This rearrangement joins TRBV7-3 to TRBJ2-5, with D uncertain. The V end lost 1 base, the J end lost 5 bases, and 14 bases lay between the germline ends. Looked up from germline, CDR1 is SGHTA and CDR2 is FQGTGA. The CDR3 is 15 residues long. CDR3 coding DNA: TGTGCCAGCAGCTTAAGGACCAGTAGGTTGGAGACCCAGTACTTC. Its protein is CASSLRTSRLETQYF.

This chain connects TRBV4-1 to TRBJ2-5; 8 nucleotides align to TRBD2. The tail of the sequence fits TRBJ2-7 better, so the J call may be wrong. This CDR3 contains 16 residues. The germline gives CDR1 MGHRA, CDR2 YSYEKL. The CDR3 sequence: CASSQLRAGGNYEQYF. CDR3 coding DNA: TGCGCCAGCAGCCAGCTCCGGGCGGGAGGAAACTACGAGCAGTACTTC.

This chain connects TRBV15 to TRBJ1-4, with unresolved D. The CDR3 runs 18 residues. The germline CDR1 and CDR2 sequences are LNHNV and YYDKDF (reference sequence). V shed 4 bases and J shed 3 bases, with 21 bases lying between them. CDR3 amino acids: CATSIIVFSGMANEKLFF. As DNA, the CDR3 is TGTGCCACCAGCATTATCGTTTTCTCCGGCATGGCTAATGAAAAACTGTTTTTT.

Here the CDR3 reads CASSLNPAGDNNEQFF. The CDR3 nucleotides read TGCGCCAGCAGCTTAAACCCAGCGGGAGATAACAATGAGCAGTTCTTC. The chain joins TRBV5-1 to TRBJ2-1; 8 positions match TRBD2. Per germline, CDR1 SGHRS and CDR2 YFSETQ. V lost 2 bases to trimming and J lost 5 bases; unmatched junction nucleotides: 9. This CDR3 region has 16 residues. Variable domain in full (rest from reference TRBV5-1 and TRBJ2-1): KAGVTQTPRYLIKTRGQQVTLSCSPISGHRSVSWYQQTPGQGLQFLFEYFSETQRNKGNFPGRFSGRQFSNSRSEMNVSTLELGDSALYLCASSLNPAGDNNEQFFGPGTRLTVL.

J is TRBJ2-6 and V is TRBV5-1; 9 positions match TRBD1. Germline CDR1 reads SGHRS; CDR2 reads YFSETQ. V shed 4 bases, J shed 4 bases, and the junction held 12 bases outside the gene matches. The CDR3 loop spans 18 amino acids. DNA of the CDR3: TGCGCCAGCAGCGGAACTGGACAGGGGACGACCGGGGCCAACGTCCTGACTTTC. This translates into CASSGTGQGTTGANVLTF.

CDR3 residues: CASSLAAARVGEETQYF. For the CDR3, the DNA is TGCGCCAGCAGCTTGGCGGCGGCCAGGGTTGGGGAAGAGACCCAGTACTTC. The rearrangement uses TRBV5-1 and TRBJ2-5; a possible D gene is TRBD1 (5 bases). V lost 0 bases, J lost 3 bases, and 18 bases lay in between. This CDR3 is built from 17 residues. Germline V lookup: CDR1 SGHRS, CDR2 YFSETQ.

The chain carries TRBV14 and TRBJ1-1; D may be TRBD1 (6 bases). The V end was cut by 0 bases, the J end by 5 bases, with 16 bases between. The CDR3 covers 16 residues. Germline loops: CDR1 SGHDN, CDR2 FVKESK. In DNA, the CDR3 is TGTGCCAGCAGCCAAGATGCGAGGGGAGGGGGAACTGAAGCTTTCTTT. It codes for CASSQDARGGGTEAFF.

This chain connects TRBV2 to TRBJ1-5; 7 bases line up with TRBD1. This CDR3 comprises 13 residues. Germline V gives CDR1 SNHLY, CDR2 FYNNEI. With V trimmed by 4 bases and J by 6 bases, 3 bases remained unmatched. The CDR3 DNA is TGTGCCAGCAGTGGGGACAGTGGTCAGCCCCAGCATTTT. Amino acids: CASSGDSGQPQHF. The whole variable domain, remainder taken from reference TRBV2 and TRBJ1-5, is EPEVTQTPSHQVTQMGQEVILRCVPISNHLYFYWYRQILGQKVEFLVSFYNNEISEKSEIFDDQFSVERPDGSNFTLKIRSTKLEDSAMYFCASSGDSGQPQHFGDGTRLSIL.

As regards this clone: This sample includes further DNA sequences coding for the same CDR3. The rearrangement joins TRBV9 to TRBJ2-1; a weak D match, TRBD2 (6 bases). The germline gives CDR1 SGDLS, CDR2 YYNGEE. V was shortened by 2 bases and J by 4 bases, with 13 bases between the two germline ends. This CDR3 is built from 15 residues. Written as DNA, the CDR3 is TGTGCCAGCAGCGTTGACGGAGGGGCTTACAATGAGCAGTTCTTC. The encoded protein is CASSVDGGAYNEQFF.